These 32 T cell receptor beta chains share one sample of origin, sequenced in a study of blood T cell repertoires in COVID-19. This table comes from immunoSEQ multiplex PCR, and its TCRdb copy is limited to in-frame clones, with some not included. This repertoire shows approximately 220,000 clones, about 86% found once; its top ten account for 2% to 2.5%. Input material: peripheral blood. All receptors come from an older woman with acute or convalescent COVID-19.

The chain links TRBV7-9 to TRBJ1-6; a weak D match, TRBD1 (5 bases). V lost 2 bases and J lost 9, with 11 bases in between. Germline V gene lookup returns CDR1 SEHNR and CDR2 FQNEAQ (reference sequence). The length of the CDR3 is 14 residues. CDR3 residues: CASSLNDGASPLHF. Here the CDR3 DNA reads TGTGCCAGCAGCTTAAATGATGGGGCTTCACCCCTCCACTTT.

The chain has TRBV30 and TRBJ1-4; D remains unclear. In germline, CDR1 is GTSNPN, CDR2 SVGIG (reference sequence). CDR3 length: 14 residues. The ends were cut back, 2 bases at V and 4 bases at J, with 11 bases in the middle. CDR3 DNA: TGTGCCTGGAGTCATGGTGGACTTAATGAAAAACTGTTTTTT. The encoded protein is CAWSHGGLNEKLFF.

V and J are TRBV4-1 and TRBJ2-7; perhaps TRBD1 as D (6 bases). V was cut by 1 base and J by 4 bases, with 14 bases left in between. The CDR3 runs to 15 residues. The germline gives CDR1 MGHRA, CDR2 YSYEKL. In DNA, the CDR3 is TGCGCCAGCAGCCAAGGATTTCAGGGGCTATACGAGCAGTACTTC. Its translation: CASSQGFQGLYEQYF.

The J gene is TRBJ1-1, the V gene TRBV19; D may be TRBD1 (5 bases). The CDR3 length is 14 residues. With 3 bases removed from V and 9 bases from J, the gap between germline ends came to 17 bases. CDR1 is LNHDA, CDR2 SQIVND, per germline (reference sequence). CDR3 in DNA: TGTGCCAGTAGTATTGGCTTCTCGACAGATCAAGCTTTCTTT. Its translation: CASSIGFSTDQAFF.

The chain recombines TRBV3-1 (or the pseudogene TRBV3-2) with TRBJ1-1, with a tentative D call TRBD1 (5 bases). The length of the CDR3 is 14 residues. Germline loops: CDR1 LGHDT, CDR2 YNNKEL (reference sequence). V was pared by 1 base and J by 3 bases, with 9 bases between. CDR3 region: CASSQAGGDTEAFF. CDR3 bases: TGTGCCAGCAGCCAAGCGGGGGGGGACACTGAAGCTTTCTTT.

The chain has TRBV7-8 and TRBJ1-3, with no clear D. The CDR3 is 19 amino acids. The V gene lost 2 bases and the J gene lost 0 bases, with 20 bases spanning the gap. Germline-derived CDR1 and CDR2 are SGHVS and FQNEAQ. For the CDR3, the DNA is TGTGCCAGCAGCTTATTCCCTCTGGGCGGGTCACTCTCTGGAAACACCATATATTTT. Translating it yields CASSLFPLGGSLSGNTIYF.

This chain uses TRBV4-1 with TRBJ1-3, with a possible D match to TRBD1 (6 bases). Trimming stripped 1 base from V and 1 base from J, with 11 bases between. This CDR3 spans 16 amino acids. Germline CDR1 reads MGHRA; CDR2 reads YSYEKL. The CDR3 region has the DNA TGCGCCAGCAGCCAAGCGACAGGTTTTTCTGGAAACACCATATATTTT. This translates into CASSQATGFSGNTIYF.

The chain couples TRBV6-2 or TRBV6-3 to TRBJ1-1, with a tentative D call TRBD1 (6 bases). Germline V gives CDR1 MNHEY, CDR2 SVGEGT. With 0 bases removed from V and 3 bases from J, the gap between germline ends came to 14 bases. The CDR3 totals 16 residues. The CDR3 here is CASSYSIQGGDTEAFF. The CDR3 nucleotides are TGTGCCAGCAGTTACTCGATACAGGGTGGGGACACTGAAGCTTTCTTT.

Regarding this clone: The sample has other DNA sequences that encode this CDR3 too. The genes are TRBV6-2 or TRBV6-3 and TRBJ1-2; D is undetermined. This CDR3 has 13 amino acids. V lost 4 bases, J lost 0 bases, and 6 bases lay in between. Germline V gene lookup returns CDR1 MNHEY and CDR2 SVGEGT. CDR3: CASSSTANYGYTF. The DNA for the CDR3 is TGTGCCAGCAGTTCTACAGCTAACTATGGCTACACCTTC.

The CDR3 DNA reads as TGTGCCAGCAGTCCCCGACAGGGTGGCTACACCTTC. Encoded protein: CASSPRQGGYTF. V usage is TRBV6-2 or TRBV6-3 and J usage is TRBJ1-2; TRBD1 matches 7 bases. The CDR3 has 12 residues. Unmatched junction bases numbered 4, after V lost 5 bases and J lost 7 bases. Germline-derived CDR1 and CDR2 are MNHEY and SVGEGT.

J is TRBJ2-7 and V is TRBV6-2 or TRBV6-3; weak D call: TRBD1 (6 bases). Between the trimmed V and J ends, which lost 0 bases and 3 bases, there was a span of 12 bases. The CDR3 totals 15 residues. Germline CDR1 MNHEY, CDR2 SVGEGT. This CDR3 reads CASSYSNRVNYEQYF. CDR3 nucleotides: TGTGCCAGCAGTTACTCGAACAGGGTAAACTACGAGCAGTACTTC.

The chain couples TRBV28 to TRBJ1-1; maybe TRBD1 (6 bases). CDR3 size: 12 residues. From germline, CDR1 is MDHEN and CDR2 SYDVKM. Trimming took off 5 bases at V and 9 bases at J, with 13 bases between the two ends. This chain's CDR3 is CASSPRQVQAFF. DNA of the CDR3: TGTGCCAGCAGTCCTAGACAGGTACAAGCTTTCTTT. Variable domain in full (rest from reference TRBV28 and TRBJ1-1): DVKVTQSSRYLVKRTGEKVFLECVQDMDHENMFWYRQDPGLGLRLIYFSYDVKMKEKGDIPEGYSVSREKKERFSLILESASTNQTSMYLCASSPRQVQAFFGQGTRLTVV.

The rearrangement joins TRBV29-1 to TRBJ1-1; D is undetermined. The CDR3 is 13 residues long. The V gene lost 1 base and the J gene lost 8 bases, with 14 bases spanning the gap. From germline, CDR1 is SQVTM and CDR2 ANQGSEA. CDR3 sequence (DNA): TGCAGCGTTGAAGTTCTCCGGGAGGGCGAAGCTTTCTTT. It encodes CSVEVLREGEAFF.

The CDR3 nucleotides are TGTGCCACCAGCAGAGATTATCCGCCGAGGGCTAACTATGGCTACACCTTC. It encodes CATSRDYPPRANYGYTF. The chain links TRBV15 to TRBJ1-2; no definite D call. The CDR3 is 17 residues long. Germline V CDR1 and CDR2: LNHNV, YYDKDF (reference sequence). Trimming pared 0 bases from V and 0 bases from J, leaving 14 bases between.

The CDR3 here is CASSLFLGGSSYNEQFF. In nucleotides, the CDR3 is TGTGCCAGCAGCTTGTTTCTTGGCGGGAGCTCCTACAATGAGCAGTTCTTC. The rearrangement links TRBV7-9 to TRBJ2-1; 7 bases map to TRBD2. The CDR3 loop spans 17 amino acids. Germline CDR1 reads SEHNR; CDR2 reads FQNEAQ (reference sequence). J was trimmed by 0 bases and V by 3 bases; bases with no gene match: 8.

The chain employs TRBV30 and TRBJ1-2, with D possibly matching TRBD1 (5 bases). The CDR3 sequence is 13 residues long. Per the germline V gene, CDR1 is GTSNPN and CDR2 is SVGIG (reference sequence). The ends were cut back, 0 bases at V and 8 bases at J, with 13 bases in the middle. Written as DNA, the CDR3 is TGTGCCTGGAGTGTACTGGCAGGGAGGGGCTACACCTTC. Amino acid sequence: CAWSVLAGRGYTF.

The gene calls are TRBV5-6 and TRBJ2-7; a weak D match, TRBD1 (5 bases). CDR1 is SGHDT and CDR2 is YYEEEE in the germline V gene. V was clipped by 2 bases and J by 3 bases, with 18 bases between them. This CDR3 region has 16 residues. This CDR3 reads CASSLYNRFTLYEQYF. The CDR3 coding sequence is TGTGCCAGCAGCTTATATAACAGGTTTACCCTCTACGAGCAGTACTTC. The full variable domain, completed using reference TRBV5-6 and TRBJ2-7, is DAGVTQSPTHLIKTRGQQVTLRCSPKSGHDTVSWYQQALGQGPQFIFQYYEEEERQRGNFPDRFSGHQFPNYSSELNVNALLLGDSALYLCASSLYNRFTLYEQYFGPGTRLTVT.

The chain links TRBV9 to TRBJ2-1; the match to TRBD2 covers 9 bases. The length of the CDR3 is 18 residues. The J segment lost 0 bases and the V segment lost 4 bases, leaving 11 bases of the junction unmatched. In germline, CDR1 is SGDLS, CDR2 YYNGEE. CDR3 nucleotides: TGTGCCAGCAGCCCATCCTTAAGGCGGGAGGGCTCCTACAATGAGCAGTTCTTC. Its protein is CASSPSLRREGSYNEQFF.

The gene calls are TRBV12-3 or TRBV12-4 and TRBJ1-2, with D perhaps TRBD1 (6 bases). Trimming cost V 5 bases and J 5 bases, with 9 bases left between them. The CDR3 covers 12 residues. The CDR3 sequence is CASSIQGYGYTF. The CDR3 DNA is TGTGCCAGCAGTATACAGGGATATGGCTACACCTTC.

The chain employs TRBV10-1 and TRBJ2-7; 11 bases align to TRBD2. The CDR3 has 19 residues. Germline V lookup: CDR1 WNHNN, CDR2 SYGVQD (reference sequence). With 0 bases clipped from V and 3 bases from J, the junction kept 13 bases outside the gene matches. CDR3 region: CASSESTLGLAVTNYEQYF. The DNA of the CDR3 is TGCGCCAGCAGTGAGTCGACTCTGGGACTAGCGGTAACCAACTACGAGCAGTACTTC.

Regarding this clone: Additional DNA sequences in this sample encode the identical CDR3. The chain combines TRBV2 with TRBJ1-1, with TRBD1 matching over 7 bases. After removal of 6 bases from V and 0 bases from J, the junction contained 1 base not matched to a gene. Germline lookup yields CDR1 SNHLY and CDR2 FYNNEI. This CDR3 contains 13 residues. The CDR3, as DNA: TGTGCCAGCAGGGGACAGATGAACACTGAAGCTTTCTTT. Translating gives CASRGQMNTEAFF.

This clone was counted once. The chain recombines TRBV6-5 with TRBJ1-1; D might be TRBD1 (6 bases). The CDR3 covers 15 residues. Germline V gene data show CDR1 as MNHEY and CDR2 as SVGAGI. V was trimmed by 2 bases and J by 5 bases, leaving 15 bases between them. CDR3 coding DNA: TGTGCCAGCAGTTACCGATGGACAGAGGGAACTGAAGCTTTCTTT. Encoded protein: CASSYRWTEGTEAFF.

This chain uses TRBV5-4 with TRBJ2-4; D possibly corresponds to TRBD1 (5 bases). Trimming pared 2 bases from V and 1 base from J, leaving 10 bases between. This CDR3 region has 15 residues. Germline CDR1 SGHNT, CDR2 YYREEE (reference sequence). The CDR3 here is CASSFEAGAKNIQYF. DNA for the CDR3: TGTGCCAGCAGCTTTGAGGCAGGGGCCAAAAACATTCAGTACTTC. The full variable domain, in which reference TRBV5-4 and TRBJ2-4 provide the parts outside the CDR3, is ETGVTQSPTHLIKTRGQQVTLRCSSQSGHNTVSWYQQALGQGPQFIFQYYREEENGRGNFPPRFSGLQFPNYSSELNVNALELDDSALYLCASSFEAGAKNIQYFGAGTRLSVL.

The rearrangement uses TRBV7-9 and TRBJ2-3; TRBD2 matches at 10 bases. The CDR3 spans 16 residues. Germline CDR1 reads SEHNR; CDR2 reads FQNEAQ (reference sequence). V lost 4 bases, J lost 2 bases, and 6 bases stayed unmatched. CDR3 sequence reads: CASSSVAGGFTDTQYF. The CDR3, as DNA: TGTGCCAGCAGCTCCGTAGCGGGGGGTTTCACAGATACGCAGTATTTT.

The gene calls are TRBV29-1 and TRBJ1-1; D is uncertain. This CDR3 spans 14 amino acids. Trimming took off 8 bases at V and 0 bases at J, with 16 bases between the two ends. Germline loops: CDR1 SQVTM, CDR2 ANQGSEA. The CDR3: CSMRSGVLNTEAFF. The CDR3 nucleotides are TGCAGCATGAGGTCCGGGGTGCTGAACACTGAAGCTTTCTTT.

CDR3 region: CASSFGTVNTEAFF. The CDR3 DNA reads TGTGCCAGCAGCTTTGGGACAGTCAACACTGAAGCTTTCTTT. V is TRBV11-2 and J is TRBJ1-1; 7 nucleotides align to TRBD1. The CDR3 is made up of 14 amino acids. V lost 3 bases to trimming and J lost 2 bases; unmatched junction nucleotides: 3. Germline loops: CDR1 SGHAT, CDR2 FQNNGV. Complete variable domain (other parts from reference TRBV11-2 and TRBJ1-1): EAGVAQSPRYKIIEKRQSVAFWCNPISGHATLYWYQQILGQGPKLLIQFQNNGVVDDSQLPKDRFSAERLKGVDSTLKIQPAKLEDSAVYLCASSFGTVNTEAFFGQGTRLTVV.

CDR3 amino acids: CASRASGVGTDTQYF. CDR3 nucleotides: TGCGCCAGCCGGGCTAGCGGGGTGGGGACAGATACGCAGTATTTT. This chain joins TRBV5-1 and TRBJ2-3; 9 nucleotides agree with TRBD2. Germline lookup yields CDR1 SGHRS and CDR2 YFSETQ. This CDR3 spans 15 amino acids. J gave up 3 bases and V 7 bases, and 9 bases lay outside the gene matches.

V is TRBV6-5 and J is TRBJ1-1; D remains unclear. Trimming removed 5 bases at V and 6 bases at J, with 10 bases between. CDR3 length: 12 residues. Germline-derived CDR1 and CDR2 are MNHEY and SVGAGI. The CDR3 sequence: CASSPTSSEAFF. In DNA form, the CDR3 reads TGTGCCAGCAGTCCAACTTCTTCTGAAGCTTTCTTT.

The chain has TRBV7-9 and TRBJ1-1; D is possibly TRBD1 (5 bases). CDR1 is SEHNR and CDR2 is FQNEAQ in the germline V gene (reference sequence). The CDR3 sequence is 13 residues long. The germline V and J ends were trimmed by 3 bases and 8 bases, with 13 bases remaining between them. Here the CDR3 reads CASSLGLRGEAFF. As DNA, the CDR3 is TGTGCCAGCAGCTTGGGGCTCCGCGGCGAAGCTTTCTTT.

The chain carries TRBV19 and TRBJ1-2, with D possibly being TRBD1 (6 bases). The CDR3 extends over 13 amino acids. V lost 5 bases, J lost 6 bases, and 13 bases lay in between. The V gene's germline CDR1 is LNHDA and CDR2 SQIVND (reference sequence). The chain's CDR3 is CASSQQQGHGYTF. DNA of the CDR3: TGTGCCAGTAGTCAGCAACAGGGCCATGGCTACACCTTC.

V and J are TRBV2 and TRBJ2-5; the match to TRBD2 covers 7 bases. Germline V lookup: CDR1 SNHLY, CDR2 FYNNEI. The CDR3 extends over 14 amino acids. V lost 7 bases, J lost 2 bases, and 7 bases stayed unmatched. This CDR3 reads CASTAGEHQETQYF. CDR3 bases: TGTGCCAGCACGGCGGGGGAGCATCAAGAGACCCAGTACTTC.

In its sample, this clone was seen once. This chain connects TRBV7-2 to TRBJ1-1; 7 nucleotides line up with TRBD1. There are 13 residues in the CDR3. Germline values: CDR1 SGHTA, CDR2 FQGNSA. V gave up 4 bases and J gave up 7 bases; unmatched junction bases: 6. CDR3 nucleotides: TGTGCCAGCAGCTGGAATAGGGACAGTGAAGCTTTCTTT. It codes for CASSWNRDSEAFF.